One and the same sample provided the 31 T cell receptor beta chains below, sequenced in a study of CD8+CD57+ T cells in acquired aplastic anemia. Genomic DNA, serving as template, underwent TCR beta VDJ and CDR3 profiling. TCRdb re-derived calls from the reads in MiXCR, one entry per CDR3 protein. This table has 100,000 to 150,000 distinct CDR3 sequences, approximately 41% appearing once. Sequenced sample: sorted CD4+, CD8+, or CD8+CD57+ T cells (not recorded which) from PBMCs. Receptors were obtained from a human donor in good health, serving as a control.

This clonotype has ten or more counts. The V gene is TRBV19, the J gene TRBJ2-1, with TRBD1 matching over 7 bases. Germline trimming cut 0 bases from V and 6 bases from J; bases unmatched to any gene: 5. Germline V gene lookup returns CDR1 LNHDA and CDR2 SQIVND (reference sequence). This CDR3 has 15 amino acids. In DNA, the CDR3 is TGTGCCAGTAGTATAGATCGACAGGGACCCAATGAGCAGTTCTTC. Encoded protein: CASSIDRQGPNEQFF.

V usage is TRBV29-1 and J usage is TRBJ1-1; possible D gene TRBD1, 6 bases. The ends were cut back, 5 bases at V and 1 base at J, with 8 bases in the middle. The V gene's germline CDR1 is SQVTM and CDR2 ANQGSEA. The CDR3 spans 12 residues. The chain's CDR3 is CSVSDRNTEAFF. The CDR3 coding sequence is TGCAGCGTTTCGGACAGGAACACTGAAGCTTTCTTT.

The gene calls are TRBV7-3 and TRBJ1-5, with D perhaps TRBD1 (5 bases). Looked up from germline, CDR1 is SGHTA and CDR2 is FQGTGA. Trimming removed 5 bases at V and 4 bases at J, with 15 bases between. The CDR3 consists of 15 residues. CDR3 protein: CASSASGGENQPQHF. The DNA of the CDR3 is TGTGCCAGCAGCGCAAGTGGGGGGGAGAATCAGCCCCAGCATTTT.

The CDR3 spells CSVADRMNTEAFF. The CDR3 DNA sequence: TGCAGCGTCGCGGACAGGATGAACACTGAAGCTTTCTTT. The chain recombines TRBV29-1 with TRBJ1-1; 7 nucleotides match TRBD1. Germline V lookup: CDR1 SQVTM, CDR2 ANQGSEA. The CDR3 sequence is 13 residues long. After removal of 6 bases from V and 0 bases from J, the junction contained 4 bases not matched to a gene. The entire variable domain, with the rest obtained from reference TRBV29-1 and TRBJ1-1, is as follows: SAVISQKPSRDICQRGTSLTIQCQVDSQVTMMFWYRQQPGQSLTLIATANQGSEATYESGFVIDKFPISRPNLTFSTLTVSNMSPEDSSIYLCSVADRMNTEAFFGQGTRLTVV.

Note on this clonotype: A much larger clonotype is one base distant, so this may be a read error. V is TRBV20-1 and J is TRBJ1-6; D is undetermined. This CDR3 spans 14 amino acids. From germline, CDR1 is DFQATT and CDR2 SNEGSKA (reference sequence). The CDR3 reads CSATRLVYSSPLHF. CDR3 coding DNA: TGCAGTGCTACACGACTTGTCTATAGTTCACCCCTCCACTTT.

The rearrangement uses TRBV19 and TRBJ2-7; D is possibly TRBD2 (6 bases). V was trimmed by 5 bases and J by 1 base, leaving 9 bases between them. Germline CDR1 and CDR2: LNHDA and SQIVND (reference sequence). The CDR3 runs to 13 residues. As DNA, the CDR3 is TGTGCCAGTAGTGCGGGGACTTCCTACGAGCAGTACTTC. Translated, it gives CASSAGTSYEQYF.

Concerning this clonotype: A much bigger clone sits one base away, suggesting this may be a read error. As DNA, the CDR3 is TGTGCCGGCAGCTGGCCCCGGACGGTCTACACCTTC. Translating gives CAGSWPRTVYTF. The rearrangement joins TRBV5-8 to TRBJ1-2; D is ambiguous. CDR3 length: 12 residues. Germline V gene sequence: CDR1 SGHTS, CDR2 YDEGEE.

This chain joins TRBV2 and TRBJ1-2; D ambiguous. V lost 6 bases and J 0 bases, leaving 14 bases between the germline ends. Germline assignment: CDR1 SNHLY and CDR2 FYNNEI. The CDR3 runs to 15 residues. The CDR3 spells CASSVGWGTNYGYTF. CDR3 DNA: TGTGCCAGCAGCGTAGGCTGGGGAACTAACTATGGCTACACCTTC.

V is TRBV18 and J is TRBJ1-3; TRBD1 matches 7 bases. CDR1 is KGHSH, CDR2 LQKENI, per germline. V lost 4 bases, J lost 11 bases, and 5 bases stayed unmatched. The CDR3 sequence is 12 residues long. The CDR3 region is CASSRLDRSIYF. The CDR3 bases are TGTGCCAGCTCACGCCTGGACAGGTCCATATATTTT.

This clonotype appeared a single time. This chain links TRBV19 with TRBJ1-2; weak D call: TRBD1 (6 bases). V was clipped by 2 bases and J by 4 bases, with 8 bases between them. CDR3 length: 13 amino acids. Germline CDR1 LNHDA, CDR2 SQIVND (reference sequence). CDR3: CASSIKDSYGYTF. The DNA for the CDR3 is TGTGCCAGTAGTATAAAGGACAGCTATGGCTACACCTTC.

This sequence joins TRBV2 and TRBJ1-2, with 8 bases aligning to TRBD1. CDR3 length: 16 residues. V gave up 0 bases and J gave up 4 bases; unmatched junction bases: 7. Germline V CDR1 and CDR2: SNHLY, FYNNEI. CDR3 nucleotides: TGTGCCAGCAGTGAAGCCCAGGGGGCGACAGGCTATGGCTACACCTTC. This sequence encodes CASSEAQGATGYGYTF.

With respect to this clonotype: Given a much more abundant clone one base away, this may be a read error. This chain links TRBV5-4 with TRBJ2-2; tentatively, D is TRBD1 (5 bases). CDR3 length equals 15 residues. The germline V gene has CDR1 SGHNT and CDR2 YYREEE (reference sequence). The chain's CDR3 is CAISHGRETGGELFF. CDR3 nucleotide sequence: TGTGCCATCAGCCATGGACGCGAAACAGGCGGGGAGCTGTTTTTT.

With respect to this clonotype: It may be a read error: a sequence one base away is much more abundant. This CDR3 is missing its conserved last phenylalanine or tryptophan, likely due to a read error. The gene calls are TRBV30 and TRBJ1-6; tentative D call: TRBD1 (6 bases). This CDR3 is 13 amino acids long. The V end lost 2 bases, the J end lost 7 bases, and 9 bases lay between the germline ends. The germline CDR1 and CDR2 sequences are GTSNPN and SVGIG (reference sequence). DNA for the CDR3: TGTGCCTGGAGTACCGACAGGAATTCACCCCTCCACCTT. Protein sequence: CAWSTDRNSPLHL.

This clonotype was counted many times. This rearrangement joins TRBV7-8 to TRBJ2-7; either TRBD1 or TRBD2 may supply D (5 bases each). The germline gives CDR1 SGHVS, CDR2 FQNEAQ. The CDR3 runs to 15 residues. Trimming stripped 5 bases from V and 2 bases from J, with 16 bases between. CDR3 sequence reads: CASSPGRDLAYEQYF. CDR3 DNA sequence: TGTGCCAGCAGCCCGGGACGGGACCTGGCCTACGAGCAGTACTTC.

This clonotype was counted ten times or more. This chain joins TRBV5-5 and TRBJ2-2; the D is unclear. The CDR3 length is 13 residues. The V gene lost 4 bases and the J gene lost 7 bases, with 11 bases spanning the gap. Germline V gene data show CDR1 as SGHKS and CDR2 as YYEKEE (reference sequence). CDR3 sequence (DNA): TGTGCCAGCAGCCTGGTGCATGGCGGGGAGCTGTTTTTT. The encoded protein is CASSLVHGGELFF.

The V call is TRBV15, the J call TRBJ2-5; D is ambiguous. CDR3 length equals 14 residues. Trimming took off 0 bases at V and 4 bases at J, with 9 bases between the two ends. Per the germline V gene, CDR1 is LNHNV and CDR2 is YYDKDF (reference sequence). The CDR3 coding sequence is TGTGCCACCAGCAGAGATCTTGGGGTAGAGACCCAGTACTTC. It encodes CATSRDLGVETQYF.

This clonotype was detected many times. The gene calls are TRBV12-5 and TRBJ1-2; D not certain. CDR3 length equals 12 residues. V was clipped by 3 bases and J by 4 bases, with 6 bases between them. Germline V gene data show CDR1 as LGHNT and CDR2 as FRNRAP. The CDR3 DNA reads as TGTGCTAGTGGTTTCGCGGGCTATGGCTACACCTTC. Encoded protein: CASGFAGYGYTF. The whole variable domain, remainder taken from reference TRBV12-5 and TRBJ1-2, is DARVTQTPRHKVTEMGQEVTMRCQPILGHNTVFWYRQTMMQGLELLAYFRNRAPLDDSGMPKDRFSAEMPDATLATLKIQPSEPRDSAVYFCASGFAGYGYTFGSGTRLTVV.

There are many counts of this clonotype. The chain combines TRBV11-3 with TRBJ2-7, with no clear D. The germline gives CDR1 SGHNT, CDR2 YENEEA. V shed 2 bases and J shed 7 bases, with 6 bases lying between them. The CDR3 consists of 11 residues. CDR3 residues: CASSLSREQYF. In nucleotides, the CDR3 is TGTGCCAGCAGCTTATCTCGGGAGCAGTACTTC.

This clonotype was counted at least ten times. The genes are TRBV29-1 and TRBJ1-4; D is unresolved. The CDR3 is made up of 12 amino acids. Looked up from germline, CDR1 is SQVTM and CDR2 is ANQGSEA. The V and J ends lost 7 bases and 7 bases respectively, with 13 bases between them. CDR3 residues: CSAWTSSEKLFF. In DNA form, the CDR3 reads TGCAGCGCCTGGACCAGTTCTGAAAAACTGTTTTTT.

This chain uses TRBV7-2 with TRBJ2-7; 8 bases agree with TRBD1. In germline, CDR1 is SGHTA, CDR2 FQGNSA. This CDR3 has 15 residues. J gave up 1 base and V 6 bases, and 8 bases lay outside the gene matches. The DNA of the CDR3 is TGTGCCAGCAGTCCCCGACAGGGGACGTCCTACGAGCAGTACTTC. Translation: CASSPRQGTSYEQYF.

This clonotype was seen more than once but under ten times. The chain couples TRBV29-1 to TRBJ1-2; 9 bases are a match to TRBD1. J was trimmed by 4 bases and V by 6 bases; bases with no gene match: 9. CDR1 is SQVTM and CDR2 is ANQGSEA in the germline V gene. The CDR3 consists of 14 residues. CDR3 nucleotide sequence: TGCAGCGTCTCCCGGGACAGGGACGCCTATGGCTACACCTTC. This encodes CSVSRDRDAYGYTF.

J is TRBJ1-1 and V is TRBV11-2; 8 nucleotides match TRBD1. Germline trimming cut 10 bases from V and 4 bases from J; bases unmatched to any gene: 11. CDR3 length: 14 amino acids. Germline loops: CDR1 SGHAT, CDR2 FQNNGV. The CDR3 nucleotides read TGTGCCACCGATCAGACAGGGGATGGCACTGAAGCTTTCTTT. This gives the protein CATDQTGDGTEAFF.

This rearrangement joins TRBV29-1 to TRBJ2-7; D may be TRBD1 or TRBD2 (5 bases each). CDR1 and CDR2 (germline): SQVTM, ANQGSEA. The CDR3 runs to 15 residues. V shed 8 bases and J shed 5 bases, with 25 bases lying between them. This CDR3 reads CSSLGDPLRSHEQYF. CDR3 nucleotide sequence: TGCAGCAGTTTAGGGGACCCCCTACGTTCCCACGAGCAGTACTTC.

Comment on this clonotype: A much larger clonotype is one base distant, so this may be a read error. CDR3 residues: CASSPKGPALF. The CDR3 DNA sequence: TGTGCCAGCAGTCCTAAGGGTCCAGCTCTCTTT. This chain joins TRBV28 and TRBJ1-1; D is uncertain. The CDR3 has 11 residues. CDR1 is MDHEN and CDR2 is SYDVKM in the germline V gene.

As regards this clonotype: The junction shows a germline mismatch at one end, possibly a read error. The CDR3 DNA sequence: TGCAATGCTAAGGGGGACACGGGCAAAGAGACCCAGTACTTC. Translated: CNAKGDTGKETQYF. This chain uses TRBV20-1 with TRBJ2-5, with D possibly matching TRBD1 (6 bases). Germline CDR1 and CDR2: DFQATT and SNEGSKA (reference sequence). CDR3 length: 14 residues.

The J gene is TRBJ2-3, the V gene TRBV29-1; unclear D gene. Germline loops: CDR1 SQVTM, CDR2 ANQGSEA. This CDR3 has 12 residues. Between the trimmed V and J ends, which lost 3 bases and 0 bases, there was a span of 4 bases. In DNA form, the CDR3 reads TGCAGCGTTGATGTGAGCACAGATACGCAGTATTTT. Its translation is CSVDVSTDTQYF.

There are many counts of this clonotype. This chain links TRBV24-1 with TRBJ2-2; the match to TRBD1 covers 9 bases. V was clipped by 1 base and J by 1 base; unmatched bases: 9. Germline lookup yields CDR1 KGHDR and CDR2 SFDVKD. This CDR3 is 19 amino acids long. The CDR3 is CATSDFTGGDLWNTGELFF. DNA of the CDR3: TGTGCCACCAGTGATTTCACAGGGGGCGATCTATGGAACACCGGGGAGCTGTTTTTT.

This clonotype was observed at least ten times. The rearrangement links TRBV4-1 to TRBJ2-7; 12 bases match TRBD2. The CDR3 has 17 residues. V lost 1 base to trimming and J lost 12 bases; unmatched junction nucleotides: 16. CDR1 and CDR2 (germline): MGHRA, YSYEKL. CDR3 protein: CASSQVVLLRLAGVWYF. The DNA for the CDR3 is TGCGCCAGCAGCCAAGTGGTATTACTCAGACTAGCGGGGGTATGGTACTTC.

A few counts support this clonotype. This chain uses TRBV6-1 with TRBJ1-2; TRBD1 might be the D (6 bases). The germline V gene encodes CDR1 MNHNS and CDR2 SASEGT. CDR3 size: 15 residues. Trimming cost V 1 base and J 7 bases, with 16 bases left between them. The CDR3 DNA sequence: TGTGCCAGCAGTGAAGGGGGGTACAGGGCTTCTGGCTACACCTTC. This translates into CASSEGGYRASGYTF.

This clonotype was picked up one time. The DNA of the CDR3 is TGTGCCATCAGTGAGAATGGCTCTGGAAACACCATATATTTT. It encodes CAISENGSGNTIYF. V and J are TRBV10-3 and TRBJ1-3; D uncertain. V lost 2 bases to trimming and J lost 0 bases, with 5 bases between them. Germline assignment: CDR1 ENHRY and CDR2 SYGVKD. This CDR3 is 14 amino acids long.

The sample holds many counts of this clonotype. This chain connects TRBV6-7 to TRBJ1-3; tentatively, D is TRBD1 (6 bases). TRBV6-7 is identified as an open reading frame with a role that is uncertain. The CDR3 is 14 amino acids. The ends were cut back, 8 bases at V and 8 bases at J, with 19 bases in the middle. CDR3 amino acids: CASGSKPGTHTIYF. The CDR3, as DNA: TGTGCCAGCGGATCTAAACCAGGGACACACACCATATATTTT.